This T cell receptor beta chain appears in the sequencing data of a study of T cell changes during pregnancy in multiple sclerosis. Assay: immunoSEQ multiplex PCR; the TCRdb copy retains only in-frame clones and omits some. The sample includes tens of thousands of clones, 90% of them seen just once. The clonotype comes from a female donor with multiple sclerosis, enrolled in a pregnancy study. The sequences come from CD8+ T cells from peripheral blood mononuclear cells, collected before pregnancy.

CDR3 in amino acids: CASSSGTGSGSQYF. In nucleotides, the CDR3 is TGTGCCAGCAGTTCTGGGACAGGGTCCGGGTCGCAGTACTTC. The rearrangement links TRBV27 to TRBJ2-7; 9 nucleotides align to TRBD1. This CDR3 is 14 amino acids long. Losses at the gene ends were 4 bases for V and 9 bases for J; bases not matched to a gene: 10. Germline V lookup: CDR1 MNHEY, CDR2 SMNVEV (reference sequence).